These 28 T cell receptor beta chains were all obtained from the same sample, sequenced in a study of cytomegalovirus exposure and HLA in healthy donors. PCR was performed using 60 Vbeta and 13 Jbeta primers. Generated by immunoSEQ multiplex PCR, the TCRdb table keeps only in-frame clones and is missing some. The data show 90,000 to 120,000 clones, with approximately 70% seen just once and 11% held by the top ten. Sequenced sample: PBMCs. The source is a man aged 40-50 years in good health and CMV-seropositive.

This rearrangement joins TRBV27 to TRBJ1-1; TRBD1 might be the D (5 bases). Deletions cut 3 bases from V and 5 bases from J, with 13 bases between. In germline, CDR1 is MNHEY, CDR2 SMNVEV (reference sequence). The length of the CDR3 is 14 residues. The CDR3 is CASSFMGRGTEAFF. DNA of the CDR3: TGTGCCAGCAGTTTCATGGGGCGCGGAACTGAAGCTTTCTTT.

V usage is TRBV4-2 and J usage is TRBJ2-6; 11 bases match TRBD2. This CDR3 has 17 residues. With V trimmed by 1 base and J by 2 bases, 1 base remained unmatched. From germline, CDR1 is LGHNA and CDR2 YNFKEQ. The CDR3 reads CASSQVAGGTGANVLTF. For the CDR3, the DNA is TGTGCCAGCAGCCAAGTAGCGGGAGGGACTGGGGCCAACGTCCTGACTTTC.

This clone was found a few times. This chain connects TRBV19 to TRBJ1-4; the match to TRBD1 covers 7 bases. The germline V gene has CDR1 LNHDA and CDR2 SQIVND (reference sequence). V was clipped by 5 bases and J by 4 bases; unmatched bases: 7. The CDR3 covers 15 residues. The CDR3 spells CASSLEGQNNEKLFF. The DNA for the CDR3 is TGTGCCAGTAGTCTCGAGGGACAGAATAATGAAAAACTGTTTTTT.

The chain couples TRBV30 to TRBJ2-7; 8 positions agree with TRBD2. The CDR3 covers 12 residues. Germline V gene data show CDR1 as GTSNPN and CDR2 as SVGIG (reference sequence). V lost 0 bases and J lost 6; bases outside the gene matches: 1. The CDR3 DNA reads TGTGCCTGGAGTGTAGGGACTAGCGAGCAGTACTTC. The encoded protein is CAWSVGTSEQYF. The whole variable domain, filled in from reference TRBV30 and TRBJ2-7, reads SQTIHQWPATLVQPVGSPLSLECTVEGTSNPNLYWYRQAAGRGLQLLFYSVGIGQISSEVPQNLSASRPQDRQFILSSKKLLLSDSGFYLCAWSVGTSEQYFGPGTRLTVT.

Regarding this clone: Other nucleotide sequences in the sample specify the same CDR3. The V call is TRBV5-4, the J call TRBJ2-3; D is unclear. Germline values: CDR1 SGHNT, CDR2 YYREEE (reference sequence). Trimming shortened V by 4 bases and J by 0 bases, and 6 bases separated the two germline ends. The length of the CDR3 is 13 residues. CDR3 nucleotides: TGTGCCAGCAGCGTCCTAAGCACAGATACGCAGTATTTT. Amino acids: CASSVLSTDTQYF.

The CDR3 is CASSFSGGFTDTQYF. In DNA form, the CDR3 reads TGTGCCAGCAGCTTTAGCGGGGGGTTCACAGATACGCAGTATTTT. The chain has TRBV5-6 and TRBJ2-3, with 10 nucleotides matching TRBD2. Looked up from germline, CDR1 is SGHDT and CDR2 is YYEEEE. J was trimmed by 2 bases and V by 2 bases; bases with no gene match: 2. The CDR3 spans 15 residues.

The rearrangement links TRBV6-1 to TRBJ2-2; 8 positions match TRBD2. The ends lost 7 bases at V and 5 bases at J; junction bases unmatched: 6. CDR1 is MNHNS, CDR2 SASEGT, per germline. This CDR3 spans 14 amino acids. For the CDR3, the DNA is TGTGCCAGCATAGCGGGATGGGGAACCGGGGAGCTGTTTTTT. Protein product: CASIAGWGTGELFF.

The chain links TRBV6-1 to TRBJ1-3; D perhaps matches TRBD1 (5 bases). CDR3 size: 15 residues. Looked up from germline, CDR1 is MNHNS and CDR2 is SASEGT. Trimming removed 6 bases from V and 3 bases from J, with 15 bases in between. CDR3 bases: TGTGCCAGCAGCCAGGGACTGGCAGGTGGAAACACCATATATTTT. This encodes CASSQGLAGGNTIYF.

The chain carries TRBV5-8 and TRBJ1-2; possible D gene TRBD1, 5 bases. Germline lookup yields CDR1 SGHTS and CDR2 YDEGEE. The CDR3 runs to 15 residues. The V gene lost 4 bases and the J gene lost 7 bases, with 20 bases spanning the gap. The CDR3 sequence: CASSLMTAGVSGYTF. DNA of the CDR3: TGTGCCAGCAGCCTGATGACGGCGGGGGTCAGTGGCTACACCTTC.

The rearrangement uses TRBV11-2 and TRBJ2-5; TRBD1 matches 8 bases. In germline, CDR1 is SGHAT, CDR2 FQNNGV. The CDR3 spans 14 residues. V lost 7 bases and J lost 5; bases outside the gene matches: 9. In DNA form, the CDR3 reads TGTGCCAGCACCTCACCGACAGGGGCGGAGACCCAGTACTTC. Translated: CASTSPTGAETQYF.

J is TRBJ1-2 and V is TRBV29-1, with TRBD1 matching over 8 bases. Per germline, CDR1 SQVTM and CDR2 ANQGSEA. CDR3 length: 13 residues. Trimming took 6 bases from V and 3 from J; bases not matched to a gene: 6. The CDR3 DNA reads TGCAGCGTCATAGACAGGGGCTACTATGGCTACACCTTC. Translated: CSVIDRGYYGYTF.

V and J are TRBV6-1 and TRBJ1-2; 7 bases line up with TRBD1. CDR1 and CDR2 (germline): MNHNS, SASEGT. This CDR3 has 11 amino acids. With V trimmed by 4 bases and J by 10 bases, 3 bases remained unmatched. The CDR3 coding sequence is TGTGCCAGCAGTGTGACAGGGAACTACACCTTC. Its protein is CASSVTGNYTF.

This chain connects TRBV10-3 to TRBJ2-3; 12 nucleotides match TRBD2. Unmatched junction bases numbered 7, after V lost 6 bases and J lost 0 bases. This CDR3 is 17 amino acids long. Looked up from germline, CDR1 is ENHRY and CDR2 is SYGVKD. CDR3 protein: CAISPRLAGESTDTQYF. The CDR3 DNA sequence: TGTGCCATCAGCCCGAGACTAGCGGGAGAAAGCACAGATACGCAGTATTTT.

The chain uses TRBV29-1 and TRBJ1-1; possible D gene TRBD1, 6 bases. Trimming left V 8 bases short and J 3 bases short, with 10 bases between. Germline V gives CDR1 SQVTM, CDR2 ANQGSEA. The length of the CDR3 is 11 residues. DNA of the CDR3: TGCAGCTTGGCAGGGGACACTGAAGCTTTCTTT. Translated, it gives CSLAGDTEAFF.

This chain uses TRBV10-2 with TRBJ2-7, with 13 positions matching TRBD2. Germline V CDR1 and CDR2: WSHSY, SAAADI. This CDR3 has 14 residues. The V and J ends lost 10 bases and 6 bases, in that order; junction bases with no gene match: 9. The CDR3 loop is CATLGTSGIGEQYV. DNA for the CDR3: TGCGCCACCCTAGGGACTAGCGGGATTGGCGAGCAGTACGTC.

The chain has TRBV28 and TRBJ2-3, with a weak D call TRBD1 (7 bases). Trimming shortened V by 7 bases and J by 3 bases, and 11 bases separated the two germline ends. Germline V gives CDR1 MDHEN, CDR2 SYDVKM. This CDR3 comprises 13 residues. In DNA, the CDR3 is TGTGCCAGCAATCAGGGGGGAACAGATACGCAGTATTTT. This codes for CASNQGGTDTQYF.

The table lists this clone with a few counts. This chain connects TRBV29-1 to TRBJ1-1, with D tentatively TRBD1 (5 bases). The CDR3 spans 11 residues. V was clipped by 8 bases and J by 7 bases, with 14 bases between them. Per the germline V gene, CDR1 is SQVTM and CDR2 is ANQGSEA. CDR3 nucleotide sequence: TGCAGCATCGTAGTAGGGGTTGAAGCTTTCTTT. This translates into CSIVVGVEAFF.

A single count supports this clone. This rearrangement joins TRBV7-9 to TRBJ1-2; TRBD1 might be the D (6 bases). The CDR3 spans 16 residues. Germline V CDR1 and CDR2: SEHNR, FQNEAQ (reference sequence). Trimming took 5 bases from V and 4 from J, leaving 20 bases between them. CDR3 coding DNA: TGTGCCAGCAGCCTTCCCCGACCAGGACAGTCCTATGGCTACACCTTC. As protein: CASSLPRPGQSYGYTF.

The chain joins TRBV18 to TRBJ2-3; 9 positions match TRBD2. The CDR3 totals 17 residues. Per germline, CDR1 KGHSH and CDR2 LQKENI. The junction had 8 bases not matched to a gene; V was cut back by 1 base and J by 3 bases. CDR3 sequence: CASSPLSLAGPTDTQYF. Here the CDR3 DNA reads TGTGCCAGCTCACCACTAAGTCTAGCGGGACCAACAGATACGCAGTATTTT.

A single count supports this clone. The chain uses TRBV25-1 and TRBJ1-3; D gene ambiguous. Germline loops: CDR1 MGHDK, CDR2 SYGVNS. This CDR3 spans 14 amino acids. V lost 2 bases and J 4 bases, leaving 9 bases between the germline ends. The CDR3 protein is CASSEPGRGNTIYF. In DNA form, the CDR3 reads TGTGCCAGCAGTGAACCCGGGAGAGGAAACACCATATATTTT.

This clone was counted between two and nine times. The rearrangement joins TRBV5-6 to TRBJ1-2; no definite D call. In germline, CDR1 is SGHDT, CDR2 YYEEEE. V lost 6 bases, J lost 7 bases, and 16 bases lay in between. CDR3 length: 13 amino acids. The CDR3 region is CASTMGTAGGYTF. CDR3 nucleotides: TGTGCCAGCACCATGGGCACGGCGGGTGGCTACACCTTC. Full variable domain (outside the CDR3, taken from reference TRBV5-6 and TRBJ1-2): DAGVTQSPTHLIKTRGQQVTLRCSPKSGHDTVSWYQQALGQGPQFIFQYYEEEERQRGNFPDRFSGHQFPNYSSELNVNALLLGDSALYLCASTMGTAGGYTFGSGTRLTVV.

The J gene is TRBJ1-2, the V gene TRBV28, with 11 bases identical to TRBD1. Germline CDR1 MDHEN, CDR2 SYDVKM. The CDR3 loop spans 16 amino acids. The V and J ends lost 5 bases and 2 bases, in that order; junction bases with no gene match: 7. CDR3 in amino acids: CASSSGQGADNYGYTF. DNA of the CDR3: TGTGCCAGCAGTAGCGGACAGGGGGCGGACAACTATGGCTACACCTTC.

This clone has just a few counts. V usage is TRBV18 and J usage is TRBJ1-1, with TRBD1 identical over 10 bases. The CDR3 spans 15 residues. Per germline, CDR1 KGHSH and CDR2 LQKENI. The V gene end was trimmed by 5 bases and the J gene end by 3 bases; junction bases not matched to a gene: 6. The CDR3 loop reads CASSSMDRGDTEAFF. For the CDR3, the DNA is TGTGCCAGCTCATCTATGGACAGGGGGGACACTGAAGCTTTCTTT.

V usage is TRBV30 and J usage is TRBJ1-1, with 9 bases fitting TRBD1. The trim removed 1 base at V and 10 bases at J, leaving 7 bases unmatched. This CDR3 is built from 13 residues. Germline lookup yields CDR1 GTSNPN and CDR2 SVGIG (reference sequence). The CDR3 reads CAWSGTGVFGAFF. The CDR3 DNA follows: TGTGCCTGGAGTGGGACAGGGGTTTTTGGAGCTTTCTTT.

The chain joins TRBV7-8 to TRBJ1-1; D remains unclear. Per germline, CDR1 SGHVS and CDR2 FQNEAQ. Trimming removed 5 bases at V and 6 bases at J, with 16 bases between. The CDR3 sequence is 14 residues long. As DNA, the CDR3 is TGTGCCAGCAGCCCTGGCGGAAGCCCGCCTGAAGCTTTCTTT. Protein sequence: CASSPGGSPPEAFF.

In this sample, this clone turned up once. V is TRBV12-5 and J is TRBJ2-5, with D perhaps matching TRBD2 (5 bases). Trimming left V 9 bases short and J 2 bases short, with 13 bases between. Per the germline V gene, CDR1 is LGHNT and CDR2 is FRNRAP. The CDR3 is 13 amino acids. The chain's CDR3 is CASSKGEQETQYF. CDR3 nucleotide sequence: TGTGCTAGCAGCAAGGGAGAACAAGAGACCCAGTACTTC.

The chain uses TRBV18 and TRBJ2-3, with D possibly TRBD2 on 6 matching bases. The CDR3 is 15 residues long. Trimming shortened V by 6 bases and J by 5 bases, and 18 bases separated the two germline ends. Germline CDR1 KGHSH, CDR2 LQKENI. CDR3 amino acids: CASSPLRRGQDTQYF. CDR3 in DNA: TGTGCCAGCTCCCCTCTTCGGCGGGGTCAAGATACGCAGTATTTT.

This clone was seen more than once but under ten times. The chain couples TRBV6-6 to TRBJ2-7; D call uncertain. Between the trimmed V and J ends, which lost 5 bases and 2 bases, there was a span of 4 bases. CDR1 and CDR2 from the germline V gene are MNHNY and SVGAGI (reference sequence). The CDR3 extends over 11 amino acids. CDR3 region: CASSITYEQYF. CDR3 bases: TGTGCCAGCAGTATTACCTACGAGCAGTACTTC.